Listed here is a single T cell receptor (beta chain). TRAV- and TRBV-specific primers primed first-strand cDNA, covering alpha and beta chains. TCR amplification used roughly 20 PCR cycles, a constant-region primer and a V-primer adapter. TCRdb called the reads again in MiXCR, with one record for every CDR3 protein. The sample contains 100,000 or so distinct CDR3 sequences, under 9.5% of which appear only once. The ends were cut back, 1 base at V and 4 bases at J, with 16 bases in the middle. CDR1 is SGHTA and CDR2 is FQGNSA in the germline V gene. CDR3 length: 16 amino acids. This specimen comes from a study of low-dose radiotherapy and immunotherapy resistance in tumors. As for the study in general: Cohort 2's total reached 13 Gy over 26 weeks, at 1 Gy per fraction every two weeks. Aspirin was taken orally at 300 mg daily by patients, and this continued for four cycles from cycle 1 day 1.

Time point reported: before trial treatment. Patients qualified if they had advanced solid tumors that lacked tumor-infiltrating lymphocytes. The sample was PBMCs, taken before treatment. The clonotype comes from a male donor with prostate cancer. The chain joins TRBV7-2 to TRBJ1-1, with no clear D. The CDR3 coding sequence is TGTGCCAGCAGCTTAGTGGGCGAGGGCGTTGGCACTGAAGCTTTCTTT. Translating it yields CASSLVGEGVGTEAFF.